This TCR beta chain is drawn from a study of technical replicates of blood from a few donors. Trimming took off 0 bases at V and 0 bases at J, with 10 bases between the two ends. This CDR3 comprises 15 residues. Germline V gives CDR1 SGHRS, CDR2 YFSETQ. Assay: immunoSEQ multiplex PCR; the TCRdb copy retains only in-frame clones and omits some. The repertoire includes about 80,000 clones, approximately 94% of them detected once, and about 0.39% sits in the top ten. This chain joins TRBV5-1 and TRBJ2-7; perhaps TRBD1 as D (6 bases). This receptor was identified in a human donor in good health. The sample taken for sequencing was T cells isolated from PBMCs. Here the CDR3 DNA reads TGCGCCAGCAGCTTGGTGACAGGTCCCTCCTACGAGCAGTACTTC. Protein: CASSLVTGPSYEQYF.